Listed here are 21 T cell receptor beta chains from one sample, sequenced in a study of human T cells and chemical hapten exposure. Treatment meaning: therapeutic diphenylcyclopropenone sensitization with weekly scalp DPC. During construction of the library, unique molecular identifiers were attached to individual cDNA molecules for quantitative, reproducible TCR counting. Each CDR3 protein is one row after TCRdb ran MiXCR on the reads. The sample shows 2,500 to 3,000 distinct CDR3 sequences, approximately 46% of them seen only once. Sample: whole blood, taken before DPC sensitization or 2, 6, or about 24 weeks after (not recorded which). Receptor source: an adult with alopecia areata. Some clones in this sample may be carry-over from other donors' samples. This table probably holds off-target reads from a library built for another chain.

This clonotype is a singleton in its sample. The CDR3 bases are TGTGCCAGCAGTTCCGGACTTATCGGGGAGCAGTACTTC. Its protein is CASSSGLIGEQYF. The V gene is TRBV6-1, the J gene TRBJ2-7, with a possible D match to TRBD2 (5 bases). The germline V and J ends were trimmed by 5 bases and 7 bases, with 15 bases remaining between them. The germline CDR1 and CDR2 sequences are MNHNS and SASEGT. The CDR3 runs 13 residues.

The chain couples TRBV28 to TRBJ2-7; 8 nucleotides line up with TRBD2. The CDR3 extends over 15 amino acids. After removal of 5 bases from V and 4 bases from J, the junction contained 10 bases not matched to a gene. CDR1 and CDR2 (germline): MDHEN, SYDVKM. CDR3 sequence (DNA): TGTGCCAGCAGTCGCTGGGGGACTAGTGGTTACGAGCAGTACTTC. Protein sequence: CASSRWGTSGYEQYF.

The chain recombines TRBV20-1 with TRBJ2-5; 10 bases align to TRBD2. The germline V gene encodes CDR1 DFQATT and CDR2 SNEGSKA (reference sequence). The CDR3 runs 15 residues. J lost 0 bases, V lost 5 bases, and 6 bases had no gene match. The CDR3 DNA reads as TGCAGTGCTGGTTCGGGACTAGCGCACCAAGAGACCCAGTACTTC. It codes for CSAGSGLAHQETQYF.

The J gene is TRBJ2-5, the V gene TRBV21-1; the table's D call of TRBD2 was not tested on the DNA. TRBV21-1 is a pseudogene segment. CDR3 length equals 18 residues. This chain's CDR3 is CASSRTGTSGRALETQYF. The DNA of the CDR3 is TGTGCCAGCAGTAGGACCGGGACTAGCGGGAGGGCCCTCGAGACCCAGTACTTC.

The gene calls are TRBV28 and TRBJ2-1, with 12 bases lining up with TRBD2. The length of the CDR3 is 17 residues. The J segment lost 5 bases and the V segment lost 3 bases, leaving 8 bases of the junction unmatched. Germline V gene sequence: CDR1 MDHEN, CDR2 SYDVKM. CDR3 sequence reads: CASSFPGLAGGNNEQFF. As DNA, the CDR3 is TGTGCCAGCAGTTTCCCGGGACTAGCGGGCGGGAACAATGAGCAGTTCTTC.

This clonotype has more than one count but fewer than ten. The chain carries TRBV28 and TRBJ2-7; D is perhaps TRBD1 or TRBD2 (5 bases each). The CDR3 is 12 residues long. Germline V gives CDR1 MDHEN, CDR2 SYDVKM. The V end was cut by 3 bases, the J end by 4 bases, with 7 bases between. CDR3 in DNA: TGTGCCAGCAGTTTTGAGGGGTACGAGCAGTACTTC. It yields the protein CASSFEGYEQYF.

This chain uses TRBV12-3 or TRBV12-4 with TRBJ2-4; D is undetermined. V was pared by 3 bases and J by 4 bases, with 4 bases between. CDR3 size: 12 residues. In nucleotides, the CDR3 is TGTGCCAGCAGTTTCTTAAAAAACATTCAGTACTTC. It codes for CASSFLKNIQYF.

The chain couples TRBV20-1 to TRBJ2-7; D uncertain. V lost 3 bases and J lost 3, with 12 bases in between. The CDR3 contains 13 residues. Germline assignment: CDR1 DFQATT and CDR2 SNEGSKA (reference sequence). CDR3: CSASPGEFYEQYF. In DNA, the CDR3 is TGCAGTGCTAGTCCGGGCGAGTTCTACGAGCAGTACTTC.

The rearrangement links TRBV19 to TRBJ1-5; D is unclear. Trimming took off 2 bases at V and 1 base at J, with 9 bases between the two ends. The CDR3 is 15 residues long. Germline CDR1 reads LNHDA; CDR2 reads SQIVND (reference sequence). CDR3 in DNA: TGTGCCAGTAGTATAAAGACCCTCAGCAATCAGCCCCAGCATTTT. Protein: CASSIKTLSNQPQHF.

CDR3 in amino acids: CAWAQAPGEKLFF. As DNA, the CDR3 is TGTGCCTGGGCACAGGCCCCGGGAGAAAAACTGTTTTTT. The chain recombines TRBV30 with TRBJ1-4; a weak D match, TRBD1 (5 bases). This CDR3 contains 13 residues. Germline V gene data show CDR1 as GTSNPN and CDR2 as SVGIG (reference sequence). The V end was cut by 5 bases, the J end by 8 bases, with 15 bases between.

This clonotype was recorded a few times. The chain links TRBV29-1 to TRBJ2-6; no clear D gene. Germline CDR1 reads SQVTM; CDR2 reads ANQGSEA. The CDR3 has 12 residues. Trimming cost V 3 bases and J 1 base, with 1 base left between them. The DNA of the CDR3 is TGCAGCGTTGATTCTGGGGCCAACGTCCTGACTTTC. It specifies CSVDSGANVLTF.

J is TRBJ2-7 and V is TRBV28, with a tentative D call TRBD1 (6 bases). Trimming removed 3 bases from V and 1 base from J, with 16 bases in between. The CDR3 length is 16 residues. Germline V gene sequence: CDR1 MDHEN, CDR2 SYDVKM. CDR3 loop: CASSFSWAGASYEQYF. The CDR3 DNA is TGTGCCAGCAGTTTTAGCTGGGCAGGGGCATCCTACGAGCAGTACTTC.

In this sample, this clonotype turned up a few times. The gene calls are TRBV11-2 and TRBJ2-6, with D unclear. Germline CDR1 is SGHAT and CDR2 is FQNNGV. V lost 5 bases, J lost 0 bases, and 14 bases lay in between. This CDR3 has 17 residues. The CDR3 coding sequence is TGTGCCAGCAGCACGCAAGGTGGCCTCTCTGGGGCCAACGTCCTGACTTTC. Translated: CASSTQGGLSGANVLTF.

The chain joins TRBV5-5 to TRBJ1-1; D not resolved. The V end lost 2 bases, the J end lost 1 base, and 6 bases lay between the germline ends. CDR3 size: 13 residues. The germline V gene has CDR1 SGHKS and CDR2 YYEKEE (reference sequence). The CDR3 DNA reads as TGTGCCAGCAGCTTTCTTAGGAACACTGAAGCTTTCTTT. It specifies CASSFLRNTEAFF.

V usage is TRBV20-1 and J usage is TRBJ2-7, with a tentative D call TRBD2 (7 bases). The germline gives CDR1 DFQATT, CDR2 SNEGSKA (reference sequence). V lost 5 bases, J lost 3 bases, and 23 bases lay in between. The CDR3 is made up of 16 amino acids. The CDR3 DNA is TGCAGTGCTTTTAACAGGGTTTCGGGGGGCGTCTACGAGCAGTACTTC. It specifies CSAFNRVSGGVYEQYF.

J is TRBJ2-1 and V is TRBV18, with D tentatively TRBD2 (6 bases). V was clipped by 6 bases and J by 4 bases, with 10 bases between them. The CDR3 totals 13 residues. Germline V gene sequence: CDR1 KGHSH, CDR2 LQKENI. In DNA, the CDR3 is TGTGCCAGCTCCGCGGGGCTTTACAATGAGCAGTTCTTC. Its protein is CASSAGLYNEQFF.

This chain links TRBV6-2 or TRBV6-3 with TRBJ2-1; 9 bases agree with TRBD2. The ends lost 8 bases at V and 0 bases at J; junction bases unmatched: 2. This CDR3 has 14 residues. Germline values: CDR1 MNHEY, CDR2 SVGEGT. The CDR3 spells CASASGNSYNEQFF. CDR3 DNA: TGTGCCAGCGCTAGCGGGAACTCCTACAATGAGCAGTTCTTC.

V and J are TRBV12-3 or TRBV12-4 and TRBJ2-1; unclear D gene. Trimming removed 3 bases from V and 6 bases from J, with 15 bases in between. The CDR3 is 15 residues long. CDR3 residues: CASSLRLPASNEQFF. In nucleotides, the CDR3 is TGTGCCAGCAGTTTGAGGCTCCCTGCCAGCAATGAGCAGTTCTTC.

The chain carries TRBV29-1 and TRBJ2-7; D assignment may be TRBD1 or TRBD2 (5 bases each). Trimming took 7 bases from V and 5 from J, leaving 15 bases between them. The CDR3 has 12 residues. Germline V gene data show CDR1 as SQVTM and CDR2 as ANQGSEA. In DNA, the CDR3 is TGCAGCGGGGGGACCGCTGGGAACGAGCAGTACTTC. Protein: CSGGTAGNEQYF.

The chain couples TRBV5-1 to TRBJ2-2, with a possible D match to TRBD2 (5 bases). The CDR3 has 14 amino acids. Per the germline V gene, CDR1 is SGHRS and CDR2 is YFSETQ. V lost 2 bases and J lost 3, with 8 bases in between. CDR3 region: CASSLRTDTGELFF. CDR3 nucleotide sequence: TGCGCCAGCAGCTTAAGGACTGACACCGGGGAGCTGTTTTTT.

By sample share, this clonotype is large (0.1 to 1%). The chain has TRBV30 and TRBJ2-5; 7 bases fit TRBD1. Germline-derived CDR1 and CDR2 are GTSNPN and SVGIG (reference sequence). The V and J ends lost 5 bases and 1 base, in that order; junction bases with no gene match: 1. The CDR3 covers 12 residues. CDR3 sequence (DNA): TGTGCCTGGGGGGACAGCCAAGAGACCCAGTACTTC. Protein product: CAWGDSQETQYF.